This section outlines one T cell receptor beta chain sequence together with its context. This sample was taken from a study of shared clonotypes between healthy human individuals. The CDR3 runs to 17 residues. J gave up 5 bases and V 4 bases, and 16 bases lay outside the gene matches. Germline V gives CDR1 MGHRA, CDR2 YSYEKL. Donors were healthy HIV-negative adults without recently reported acute infections or vaccinations. The table came from immunoSEQ multiplex PCR; TCRdb's copy has only in-frame clones and leaves some out. The sample has about 490,000 clones, more than 65% seen once. The chain links TRBV4-1 to TRBJ2-5; 7 bases are a match to TRBD2. The sequenced sample consisted of PBMCs. This TCR was sampled from a woman in her thirties or forties in good health. Some clones in this sample may be carry-over from other donors' samples. Here the CDR3 reads CASSPARVPLGRETQYF. The CDR3 region has the DNA TGCGCCAGCAGCCCAGCCCGGGTCCCTCTCGGGAGGGAGACCCAGTACTTC.